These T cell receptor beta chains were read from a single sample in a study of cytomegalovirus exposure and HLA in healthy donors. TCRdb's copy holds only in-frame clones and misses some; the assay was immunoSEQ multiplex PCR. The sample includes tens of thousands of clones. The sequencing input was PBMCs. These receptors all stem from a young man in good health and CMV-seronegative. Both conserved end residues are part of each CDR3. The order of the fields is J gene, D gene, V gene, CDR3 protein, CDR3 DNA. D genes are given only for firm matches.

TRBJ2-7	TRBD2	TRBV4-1	CASSFLAGGYEQYF	TGCGCCAGCAGTTTCCTAGCGGGAGGCTACGAGCAGTACTTC
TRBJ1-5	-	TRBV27	CASSSQGSQPQHF	TGTGCCAGCAGCTCTCAGGGTTCTCAGCCCCAGCATTTT
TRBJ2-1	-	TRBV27	CASGPTYNEQFF	TGTGCCAGCGGTCCAACTTACAATGAGCAGTTCTTC
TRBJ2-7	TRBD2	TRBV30	CAWSQAGLAGVYEQYF	TGTGCCTGGAGCCAAGCCGGGCTAGCGGGAGTGTACGAGCAGTACTTC
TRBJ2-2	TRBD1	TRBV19	CASSRGTGSGTGELFF	TGTGCCAGTAGTAGAGGGACAGGGTCGGGGACCGGGGAGCTGTTTTTT
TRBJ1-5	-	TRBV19	CASSPQGRDQPQHF	TGTGCCAGTAGTCCCCAGGGTCGGGATCAGCCCCAGCATTTT
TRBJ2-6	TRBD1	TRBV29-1	CSAGTGGGGANVLTF	TGCAGTGCCGGGACAGGGGGCGGTGGGGCCAACGTCCTGACTTTC
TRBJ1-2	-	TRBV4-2	CASSPIGENYGYTF	TGTGCCAGCAGCCCCATCGGGGAAAACTATGGCTACACCTTC
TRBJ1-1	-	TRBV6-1	CASSEGRGTEAFF	TGTGCCAGCAGTGAAGGTAGGGGGACCGAAGCTTTCTTT
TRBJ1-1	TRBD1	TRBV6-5	CASSDRGLNTEAFF	TGTGCCAGCAGTGACAGGGGGTTGAACACTGAAGCTTTCTTT
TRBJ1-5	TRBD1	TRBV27	CASSWTGGGQPQHF	TGTGCCAGCAGTTGGACAGGGGGCGGGCAGCCCCAGCATTTT